The rows below give T cell receptor beta chains drawn from one sample of a study of early T cells in non-severe SARS-CoV-2 infection. In TCRdb, the 5' RACE reads were re-called with MiXCR into one record per CDR3 protein. Of 80,000 to 95,000 distinct CDR3 sequences listed, 11% to 15% were seen once; the top ten hold approximately 11%. The sequenced sample consisted of whole blood. These receptors were collected from an adult who was a healthcare worker with PCR-confirmed SARS-CoV-2 infection or an uninfected control (not recorded which). CDR3s include the opening cysteine and the closing phenylalanine or tryptophan.

j_call,v_call,cdr3_aa
TRBJ2-1,TRBV11-2,CASSLVRGSYNEQFF
TRBJ2-4,TRBV7-2,CASRGTANIQYF
TRBJ2-7,TRBV6-2/TRBV6-3,CASALGDRYEQYF
TRBJ1-1,TRBV14,CASSQETRNTEAFF
TRBJ1-1,TRBV20-1,CSASPSGVGTEAFF
TRBJ2-1,TRBV29-1,CSAGTSSGNEQFF
TRBJ2-1,TRBV7-9,CASSSSGQGSGNEQFF
TRBJ2-6,TRBV6-2/TRBV6-3,CASSFIVSGANVLTF
TRBJ2-2,TRBV7-3,CASSLNSEGELFF
TRBJ2-5,TRBV20-1,CSAREPRTGAETQYF
TRBJ2-2,TRBV6-2/TRBV6-3,CASTGGTGELFF
TRBJ1-1,TRBV29-1,CSVGQGRNTEAFF
TRBJ2-3,TRBV7-3,CASSLGYSSDTQYF
TRBJ2-7,TRBV4-1,CASSRGDRSYEQYF
TRBJ2-3,TRBV4-2,CASSQETPASTDTQYF
TRBJ2-5,TRBV6-2/TRBV6-3,CASRRPAQETQYF
TRBJ1-5,TRBV12-3/TRBV12-4,CASSFGGSQGNQPQHF
TRBJ2-2,TRBV29-1,CRETGGFTGELFF
TRBJ1-6,TRBV2,CASTLGPNNSPLHF
TRBJ2-2,TRBV12-5,CASGLRAGGNTGELFF
TRBJ1-2,TRBV12-3/TRBV12-4,CASSSRNGYTF
TRBJ1-1,TRBV19,CASSIFVRDTEAFF
TRBJ1-6,TRBV18,CASSTDRESSPLHF
TRBJ2-2,TRBV12-3/TRBV12-4,CASSPPGTSGTGELFF
TRBJ2-1,TRBV10-3,CAAGGDGGTPEQFF
TRBJ1-6,TRBV6-2/TRBV6-3,CASSYGGPSTPLHF
TRBJ1-2,TRBV12-3/TRBV12-4,CASSSPDRGHYGYTF
TRBJ1-6,TRBV5-1,CASSLWGGSNSPLHF
TRBJ1-4,TRBV20-1,CSARDPLGIYEKLFF
TRBJ2-1,TRBV29-1,CSVDRGHEQFF
TRBJ1-4,TRBV28,CASSLRQELFF
TRBJ1-5,TRBV6-1,CASRVSGNGYSNQPQHF
TRBJ1-5,TRBV5-5,CASSLAGGRGQPQHF
TRBJ2-3,TRBV6-2/TRBV6-3,CASSPRGTQYF
TRBJ2-3,TRBV7-3,CASSLQGAVTDTQYF
TRBJ2-2,TRBV10-3,CASQAGIGTGELFF
TRBJ1-6,TRBV2,CASSVRDRDSPLHF
TRBJ2-5,TRBV5-1,CASSLEIGEQETQYF
TRBJ1-5,TRBV11-2,CASSLGVGPKWPQHF
TRBJ2-2,TRBV19,CASGTSGDAGELFF
TRBJ2-3,TRBV4-3,CASSIGWSDTQYF
TRBJ2-7,TRBV5-1,CASSPFGEYEQYF
TRBJ2-3,TRBV5-1,CASSSTRTEADTQYF
TRBJ2-4,TRBV28,CASSSNVLAKNIQYF
TRBJ2-2,TRBV29-1,CSFSPHTGELFF
TRBJ2-5,TRBV10-3,CAIRSDDGDQETQYF
TRBJ2-1,TRBV6-2/TRBV6-3,CASSYGSGSYNEQFF
TRBJ2-1,TRBV4-3,CASSQEVPRRDEQFF